These 8 T cell receptor beta chains share one sample of origin, sequenced in a study of naive and memory T cell subsets. Two oligonucleotides, mixed equimolar, formed the beta constant-region primer covering TRBC1 and TRBC2. TCRdb re-derived calls from the UMI-ligation and nested PCR reads in MiXCR, one entry per CDR3 protein. Of some 87,000 distinct CDR3 sequences listed, 7% are singletons. Sequencing input: central memory CD4+ T cells from blood. The receptor set was obtained from a human donor in good health.

The rearrangement links TRBV20-1 to TRBJ1-1; possible D gene TRBD1, 5 bases. In germline, CDR1 is DFQATT, CDR2 SNEGSKA (reference sequence). Trimming stripped 3 bases from V and 1 base from J, with 12 bases between. The CDR3 extends over 14 amino acids. CDR3 in amino acids: CSASRPGPNTEAFF. The CDR3 nucleotides are TGCAGTGCTAGCCGTCCGGGACCGAACACTGAAGCTTTCTTT.

The table lists this clonotype with many counts. The chain is built from TRBV4-2 and TRBJ2-7; the D is unclear. The CDR3 length is 13 residues. Trimming cost V 5 bases and J 0 bases, with 8 bases left between them. The V gene's germline CDR1 is LGHNA and CDR2 YNFKEQ. This CDR3 is CASSATDSYEQYF. The CDR3 coding sequence is TGTGCCAGCAGCGCTACCGACTCCTACGAGCAGTACTTC.

The CDR3 loop reads CASSSPTSGIRGEQFF. Here the CDR3 DNA reads TGTGCCAGCAGTTCCCCGACTAGCGGGATTCGGGGCGAGCAGTTCTTC. The rearrangement uses TRBV12-3 or TRBV12-4 and TRBJ2-1; 11 bases map to TRBD2. The CDR3 totals 16 residues. V shed 4 bases, J shed 10 bases, and the junction held 12 bases outside the gene matches.

V and J are TRBV19 and TRBJ2-5; tentatively, D is TRBD2 (6 bases). The CDR3 runs 15 residues. The germline CDR1 and CDR2 sequences are LNHDA and SQIVND (reference sequence). The germline V and J ends were trimmed by 6 bases and 5 bases, with 19 bases remaining between them. The DNA of the CDR3 is TGTGCCAGTAGAAATTACAAGGAGGGGCGGGAGACCCAGTACTTC. Residues: CASRNYKEGRETQYF.

The table lists this clonotype with a few counts. V gene TRBV5-1 combines with J gene TRBJ1-6; TRBD1 aligns across 10 bases. Germline-derived CDR1 and CDR2 are SGHRS and YFSETQ. The CDR3 spans 14 residues. Trimming at V came to 4 bases and at J to 10 bases, leaving 5 bases not matched to a gene. The CDR3 spells CASSAGQGVSPLHF. In DNA form, the CDR3 reads TGCGCCAGCAGCGCTGGACAGGGGGTATCACCCCTCCACTTT.

This clonotype was recorded a few times. The chain is built from TRBV7-2 and TRBJ2-7; 9 positions agree with TRBD2. V lost 3 bases, J lost 7 bases, and 7 bases stayed unmatched. Per germline, CDR1 SGHTA and CDR2 FQGNSA. The CDR3 runs 14 residues. The DNA of the CDR3 is TGTGCCAGCAGCTTTTCTAGCGGGGCGTGGGAGCAGTACTTC. As protein: CASSFSSGAWEQYF.

This clonotype was found a few times. V and J are TRBV11-2 and TRBJ2-7; 8 nucleotides line up with TRBD2. The CDR3 contains 13 residues. The germline gives CDR1 SGHAT, CDR2 FQNNGV. V shed 4 bases, J shed 6 bases, and the junction held 5 bases outside the gene matches. DNA of the CDR3: TGTGCCAGCAGCTCAACCGGGAGGGGCGAGCAGTACTTC. Protein: CASSSTGRGEQYF.

A few counts support this clonotype. CDR3 amino acids: CASSEIVTYEQYF. The CDR3 coding sequence is TGTGCCAGCAGTGAGATCGTTACCTACGAGCAGTACTTC. This sequence joins TRBV2 and TRBJ2-7; no clear D. V gave up 3 bases and J gave up 2 bases, with 8 bases separating them. CDR1 SNHLY and CDR2 FYNNEI come from the germline V gene. This CDR3 comprises 13 residues.